This T cell receptor (beta chain) originates from a study of T cells in Graves' hyperthyroidism and ophthalmopathy. Using RNA transcripts as the source, TCR beta CDR3 regions were amplified. The HTBI set primed first-round TCR CDR3 RT-PCR. MiXCR, run by TCRdb on the multiplex PCR reads, gives a single entry per CDR3 protein. Of more than 600,000 distinct CDR3 sequences in the sample, about a sixth were seen once. The TCR was taken from a man between 18 and 35 years old with Graves' hyperthyroidism. Sequencing was performed on blood.

CDR3 protein: CASSPEANTGELFF. In DNA form, the CDR3 reads TGTGCCAGCAGCCCCGAGGCGAACACCGGGGAGCTGTTTTTT. V and J are TRBV7-9 and TRBJ2-2; no clear D. The CDR3 consists of 14 residues. The germline V gene has CDR1 SEHNR and CDR2 FQNEAQ (reference sequence). V was pared by 5 bases and J by 0 bases, with 7 bases between.